A single sample is the source of the 14 T cell receptor beta chains below, sequenced in a study of shared clonotypes between healthy human individuals. This table comes from immunoSEQ multiplex PCR, and its TCRdb copy is limited to in-frame clones, with some not included. The sample lists roughly 490,000 clones; around 79% were seen once. What was sequenced was PBMCs. The receptors stem from a woman aged 40 to 50 in good health. Some clones in this sample may be carry-over from other donors' samples.

CDR3 region: CASSLTPAVDEQFF. The DNA for the CDR3 is TGTGCCAGCAGCTTGACCCCTGCAGTCGATGAGCAGTTCTTC. The chain uses TRBV5-4 and TRBJ2-1; D gene uncertain. The CDR3 covers 14 residues. Germline CDR1 SGHNT, CDR2 YYREEE (reference sequence). The V end was cut by 1 base, the J end by 8 bases, with 13 bases between.

V and J are TRBV7-2 and TRBJ2-2; 7 bases match TRBD2. The ends lost 5 bases at V and 3 bases at J; junction bases unmatched: 6. This CDR3 spans 15 amino acids. CDR1 is SGHTA, CDR2 FQGNSA, per germline. For the CDR3, the DNA is TGTGCCAGCAGCCAAGGGCGGGAGTACACCGGGGAGCTGTTTTTT. The encoded protein is CASSQGREYTGELFF.

The chain links TRBV4-2 to TRBJ2-7; D is unclear. Trimming pared 1 base from V and 4 bases from J, leaving 11 bases between. Per the germline V gene, CDR1 is LGHNA and CDR2 is YNFKEQ. CDR3 size: 14 residues. The CDR3 is CASSQGSYAYEQYF. The DNA of the CDR3 is TGTGCCAGCAGCCAAGGTTCCTACGCTTACGAGCAGTACTTC.

This clone was seen only once. The chain combines TRBV5-4 with TRBJ2-3; D possibly corresponds to TRBD1 (7 bases). The germline CDR1 and CDR2 sequences are SGHNT and YYREEE (reference sequence). The CDR3 runs to 15 residues. Trimming removed 1 base from V and 6 bases from J, with 15 bases in between. For the CDR3, the DNA is TGTGCCAGCAGCTTGACCCAGGGGGGAAGGGATACGCAGTATTTT. Encoded protein: CASSLTQGGRDTQYF.

Concerning this clone: The sample has other DNA sequences that encode this CDR3 too. The rearrangement joins TRBV6-5 to TRBJ1-2; no clear D gene. V was trimmed by 4 bases and J by 4 bases, leaving 4 bases between them. The CDR3 sequence is 11 residues long. Germline CDR1 is MNHEY and CDR2 is SVGAGI. Written as DNA, the CDR3 is TGTGCCAGCAGTTCACTCTATGGCTACACCTTC. This translates into CASSSLYGYTF.

The sample holds many counts of this clone. Relative to the germline gene, one junction end is altered; a read error may explain this. V gene TRBV7-7 combines with J gene TRBJ1-3; no firm D call. CDR3 length equals 15 residues. In germline, CDR1 is SSHAT, CDR2 FNYEAQ (reference sequence). Here the CDR3 DNA reads TGTGCTAGCAGCTTAAGTATGAGCTCTGGAAACACCATATATTTT. Its protein is CASSLSMSSGNTIYF. Full variable domain (remainder filled in from reference TRBV7-7 and TRBJ1-3): GAGVSQSPRYKVTKRGQDVTLRCDPISSHATLYWYQQALGQGPEFLTYFNYEAQPDKSGLPSDRFSAERPEGSISTLTIQRTEQRDSAMYRCASSLSMSSGNTIYFGEGSWLTVV.

V usage is TRBV28 and J usage is TRBJ2-4, with 8 nucleotides matching TRBD2. Per the germline V gene, CDR1 is MDHEN and CDR2 is SYDVKM. The CDR3 has 16 residues. V gave up 6 bases and J gave up 6 bases; unmatched junction bases: 13. For the CDR3, the DNA is TGTGCCAGCAGCCCCCAAGGCGGGAGGTCTAGAAACATTCAGTACTTC. This sequence encodes CASSPQGGRSRNIQYF.

The chain recombines TRBV10-3 with TRBJ2-3, with 7 bases matching TRBD2. With V trimmed by 4 bases and J by 2 bases, 9 bases remained unmatched. There are 16 residues in the CDR3. CDR1 and CDR2 from the germline V gene are ENHRY and SYGVKD. This chain's CDR3 is CAISGGGRTLTDTQYF. For the CDR3, the DNA is TGTGCCATCAGTGGGGGGGGACGGACCCTCACAGATACGCAGTATTTT.

This clone was seen once. The chain is built from TRBV2 and TRBJ2-4; TRBD1 aligns across 9 bases. The CDR3 has 20 residues. Germline loops: CDR1 SNHLY, CDR2 FYNNEI. V lost 4 bases, J lost 6 bases, and 22 bases stayed unmatched. The CDR3 is CASSAGTGWFDGAGGNIQYF. The DNA of the CDR3 is TGTGCCAGCAGTGCAGGGACAGGGTGGTTTGACGGGGCCGGAGGAAACATTCAGTACTTC. Looking up the rest from reference TRBV2 and TRBJ2-4 gives the full variable domain: EPEVTQTPSHQVTQMGQEVILRCVPISNHLYFYWYRQILGQKVEFLVSFYNNEISEKSEIFDDQFSVERPDGSNFTLKIRSTKLEDSAMYFCASSAGTGWFDGAGGNIQYFGAGTRLSVL.

The CDR3 sequence is CASSTRWHQETQYF. The CDR3 coding sequence is TGCGCCAGCAGCACTCGTTGGCACCAAGAGACCCAGTACTTC. The chain links TRBV5-1 to TRBJ2-5; no clear D. The V gene's germline CDR1 is SGHRS and CDR2 YFSETQ. V was shortened by 4 bases and J by 0 bases, with 10 bases between the two germline ends. The length of the CDR3 is 14 residues.

The chain joins TRBV6-4 to TRBJ2-3; D possibly corresponds to TRBD2 (6 bases). The germline gives CDR1 MRHNA, CDR2 SNTAGT. V lost 0 bases and J lost 4, with 14 bases in between. This CDR3 comprises 16 residues. CDR3 nucleotides: TGTGCCAGCAGTGACTCGGCGGGGCATGGATCAGATACGCAGTATTTT. It yields the protein CASSDSAGHGSDTQYF.

Points on this clone: One end of the junction fails to match germline, which may point to a read error. The chain joins TRBV6-1 to TRBJ2-7; a possible D gene is TRBD2 (5 bases). CDR1 and CDR2 (germline): MNHNS, SASEGT. The CDR3 is made up of 11 amino acids. The CDR3: CAISEGSEQYF. The CDR3 nucleotides read TGTGCCATCAGTGAGGGATCCGAGCAGTACTTC.

The chain recombines TRBV2 with TRBJ2-5; TRBD1 is a possible D gene (6 bases). CDR3 length: 13 amino acids. The germline V and J ends were trimmed by 10 bases and 7 bases, with 19 bases remaining between them. Germline CDR1 SNHLY, CDR2 FYNNEI. The chain's CDR3 is CATAGQGIGTQYF. CDR3 bases: TGTGCCACCGCGGGTCAGGGGATTGGGACCCAGTACTTC.

The genes are TRBV7-9 and TRBJ1-2, with TRBD1 matching over 9 bases. CDR1 is SEHNR, CDR2 FQNEAQ, per germline (reference sequence). V was pared by 4 bases and J by 5 bases, with 2 bases of the junction left unmatched. The CDR3 loop spans 13 amino acids. The DNA for the CDR3 is TGTGCCAGCAGCTCAGGACAGGGGTATGGCTACACCTTC. Translated: CASSSGQGYGYTF.